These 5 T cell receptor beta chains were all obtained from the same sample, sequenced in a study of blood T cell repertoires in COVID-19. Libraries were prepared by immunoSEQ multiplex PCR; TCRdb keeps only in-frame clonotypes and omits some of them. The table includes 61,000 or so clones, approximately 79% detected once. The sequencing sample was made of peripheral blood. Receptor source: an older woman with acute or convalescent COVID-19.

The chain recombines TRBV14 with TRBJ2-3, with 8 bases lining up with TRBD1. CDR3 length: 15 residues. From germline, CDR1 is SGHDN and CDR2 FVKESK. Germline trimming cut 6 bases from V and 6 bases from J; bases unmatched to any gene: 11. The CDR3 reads CASSQIGQGGDTQYF. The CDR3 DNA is TGTGCCAGCAGTCAAATCGGACAGGGCGGGGATACGCAGTATTTT.

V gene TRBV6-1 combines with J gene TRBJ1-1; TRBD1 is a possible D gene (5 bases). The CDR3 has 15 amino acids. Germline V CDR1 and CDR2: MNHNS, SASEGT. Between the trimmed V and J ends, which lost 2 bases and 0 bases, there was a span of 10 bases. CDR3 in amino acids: CASSERVGVNTEAFF. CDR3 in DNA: TGTGCCAGCAGTGAACGTGTAGGGGTGAACACTGAAGCTTTCTTT.

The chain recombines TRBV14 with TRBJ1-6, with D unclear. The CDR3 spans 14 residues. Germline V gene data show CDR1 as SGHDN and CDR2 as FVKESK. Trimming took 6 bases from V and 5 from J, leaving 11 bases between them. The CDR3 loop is CASSPDGNNSPLHF. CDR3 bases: TGTGCCAGCAGTCCGGACGGGAATAATTCACCCCTCCACTTT.

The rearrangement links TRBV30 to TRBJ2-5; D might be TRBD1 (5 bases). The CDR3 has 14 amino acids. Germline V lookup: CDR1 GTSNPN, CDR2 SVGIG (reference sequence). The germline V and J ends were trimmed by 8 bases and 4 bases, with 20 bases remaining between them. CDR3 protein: CAGASRAGSETQYF. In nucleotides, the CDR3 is TGTGCCGGGGCTAGTCGTGCAGGGTCAGAGACCCAGTACTTC.

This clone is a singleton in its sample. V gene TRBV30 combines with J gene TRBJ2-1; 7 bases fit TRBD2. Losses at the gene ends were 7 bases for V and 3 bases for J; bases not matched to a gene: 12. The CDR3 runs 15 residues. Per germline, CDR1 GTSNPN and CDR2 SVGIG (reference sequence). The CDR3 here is CASQGGRGNYNEQFF. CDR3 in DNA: TGTGCCTCTCAAGGAGGGCGGGGGAACTACAATGAGCAGTTCTTC.